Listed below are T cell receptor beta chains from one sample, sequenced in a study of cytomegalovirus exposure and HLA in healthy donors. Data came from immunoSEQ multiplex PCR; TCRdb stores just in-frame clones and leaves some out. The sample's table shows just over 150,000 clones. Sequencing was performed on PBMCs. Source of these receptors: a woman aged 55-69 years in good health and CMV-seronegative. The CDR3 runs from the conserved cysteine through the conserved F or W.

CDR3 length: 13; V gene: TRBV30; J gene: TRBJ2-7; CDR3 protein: CAGRESASTKQYF
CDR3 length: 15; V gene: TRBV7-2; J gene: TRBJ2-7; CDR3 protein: CASSAIAGGSYEQYF
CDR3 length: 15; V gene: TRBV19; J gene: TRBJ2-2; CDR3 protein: CASMLQGMNTGELFF
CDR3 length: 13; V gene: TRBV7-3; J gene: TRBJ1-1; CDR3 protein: CASSYRQNTEAFF
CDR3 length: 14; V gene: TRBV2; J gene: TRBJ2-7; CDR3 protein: CASSGRGAGYEQYF
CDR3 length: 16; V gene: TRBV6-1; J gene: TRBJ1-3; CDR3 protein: CASSEFGGSAGNTIYF
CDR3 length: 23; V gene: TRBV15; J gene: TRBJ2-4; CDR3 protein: CATSRGESPGTSGSRGTKNIQYF
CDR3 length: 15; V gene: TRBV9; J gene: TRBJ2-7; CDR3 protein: CASSASGTVAYEQYF
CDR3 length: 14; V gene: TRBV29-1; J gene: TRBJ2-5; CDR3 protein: CSVVDLETQETQYF
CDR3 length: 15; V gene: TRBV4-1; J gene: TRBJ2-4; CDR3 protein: CASSQPGQAKNIQYF
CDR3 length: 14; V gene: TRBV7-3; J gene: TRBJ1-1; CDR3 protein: CASSGTAGSTEAFF
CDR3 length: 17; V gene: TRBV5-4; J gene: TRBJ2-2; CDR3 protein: CASSPPRWGRSAGELFF
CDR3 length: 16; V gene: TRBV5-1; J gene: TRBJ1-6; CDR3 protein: CASSPRPGVGNSPLHF
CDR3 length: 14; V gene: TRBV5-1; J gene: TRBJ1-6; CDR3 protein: CASSPGTGGSPLHF
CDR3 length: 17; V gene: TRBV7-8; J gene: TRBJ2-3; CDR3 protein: CASSTRSGGGSEDTQYF
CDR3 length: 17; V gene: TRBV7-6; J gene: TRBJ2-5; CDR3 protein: CASSFGLAGGGQETQYF
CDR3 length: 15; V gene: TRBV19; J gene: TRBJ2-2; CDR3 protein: CASSSAGGNTGELFF
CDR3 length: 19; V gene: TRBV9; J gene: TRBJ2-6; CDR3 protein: CASSVGIAGGSPGANVLTF
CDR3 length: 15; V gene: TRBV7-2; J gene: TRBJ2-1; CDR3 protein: CASSYRTSANNEQFF
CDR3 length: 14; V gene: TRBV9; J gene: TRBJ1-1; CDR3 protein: CASSVGAGNTEAFF
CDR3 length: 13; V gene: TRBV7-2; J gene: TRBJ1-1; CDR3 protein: CASSFRGNAEAFF
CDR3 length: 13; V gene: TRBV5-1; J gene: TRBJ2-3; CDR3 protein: CASSEGVTDTQYF
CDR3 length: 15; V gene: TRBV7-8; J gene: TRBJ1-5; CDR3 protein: CASSLPLGWNQPQHF
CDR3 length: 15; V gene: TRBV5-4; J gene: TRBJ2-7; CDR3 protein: CASSTRTGPSYEQYF
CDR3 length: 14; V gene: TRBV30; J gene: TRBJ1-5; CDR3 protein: CAWSVSGSNQPQHF
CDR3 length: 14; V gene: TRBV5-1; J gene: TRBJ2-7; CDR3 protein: CASSWTGSSYEQYF
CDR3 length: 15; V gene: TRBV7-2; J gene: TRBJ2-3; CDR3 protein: CASSLRSFSTDTQYF
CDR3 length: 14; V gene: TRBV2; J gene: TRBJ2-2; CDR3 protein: CASTPGTVTGELFF
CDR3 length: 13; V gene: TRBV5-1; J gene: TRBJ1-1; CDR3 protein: CASSPGGVAEAFF
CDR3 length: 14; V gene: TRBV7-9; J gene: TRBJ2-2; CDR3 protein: CASSLGQAYGELFF
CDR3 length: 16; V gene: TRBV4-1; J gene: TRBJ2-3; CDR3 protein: CASSQDLGANTDTQYF
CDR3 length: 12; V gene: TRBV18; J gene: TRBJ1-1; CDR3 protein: CASSLPGTQAFF
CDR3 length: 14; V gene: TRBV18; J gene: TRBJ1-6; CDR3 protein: CASSPESPPSPLHF
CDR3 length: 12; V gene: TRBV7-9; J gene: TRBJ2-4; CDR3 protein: CASSLEGNIQYF
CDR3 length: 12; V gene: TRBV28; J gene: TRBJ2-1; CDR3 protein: CASSPPRVWQFF
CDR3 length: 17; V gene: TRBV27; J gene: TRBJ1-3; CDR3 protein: CASSPARPGGTGNTIYF
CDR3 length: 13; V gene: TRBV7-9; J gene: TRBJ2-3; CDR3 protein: CASSLSEGDTQYF
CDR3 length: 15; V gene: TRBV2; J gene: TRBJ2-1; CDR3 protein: CASRPQTGAYNEQFF
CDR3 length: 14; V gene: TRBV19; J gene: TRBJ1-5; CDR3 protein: CASSATGPNQPQHF
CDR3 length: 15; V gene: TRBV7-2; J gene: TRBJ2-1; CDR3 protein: CASSLELAGGPKQFF
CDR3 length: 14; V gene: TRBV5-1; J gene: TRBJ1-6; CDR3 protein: CATREMDSRSPLHF
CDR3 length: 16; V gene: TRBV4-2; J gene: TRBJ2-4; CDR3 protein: CASSQPGRTTKNIQYF
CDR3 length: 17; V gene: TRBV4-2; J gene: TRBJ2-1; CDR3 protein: CASSQVQVPPSYNEQFF
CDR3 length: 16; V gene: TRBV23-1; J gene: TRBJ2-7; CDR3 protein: CASSPRGPTGSYEQYF
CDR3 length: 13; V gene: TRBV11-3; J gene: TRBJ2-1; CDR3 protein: CASTDRGGNEQFF
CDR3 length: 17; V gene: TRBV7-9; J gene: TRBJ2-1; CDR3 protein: CASSLAYRTARGNEQFF
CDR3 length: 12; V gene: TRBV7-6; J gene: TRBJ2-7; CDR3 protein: CASSLSSYEQYF
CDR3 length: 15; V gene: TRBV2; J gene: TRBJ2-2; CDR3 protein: CASSAMSGSWGELFF
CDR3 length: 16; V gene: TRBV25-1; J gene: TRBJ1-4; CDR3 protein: CASSGFRDTGSEKLFF